Following are 24 T cell receptor beta chains from one sample sequenced in a study of Ad26.COV2.S vaccination and SARS-CoV-2 variants. Measured with immunoSEQ multiplex PCR; TCRdb has only the in-frame clones, and not every one. The data show a few hundred thousand clones, roughly 84% seen once. The treatment here: some 19 received Ad26.COV2.S at low or high dose, single or two shots; 5 received placebo; per-sample allocation not given. Each sample was drawn 63 days after the first injection (of vaccine or placebo). The sequenced sample was peripheral blood, obtained in a trial of Ad26.COV2.S vaccine versus placebo. The receptor set was obtained from a person aged 18-65 years who received the Ad26.COV2.S COVID-19 vaccine or a placebo.

This chain links TRBV3-1 (or the pseudogene TRBV3-2) with TRBJ1-1; maybe TRBD1 (5 bases). The germline gives CDR1 LGHDT, CDR2 YNNKEL (reference sequence). Trimming took 2 bases from V and 1 from J, leaving 8 bases between them. CDR3 length equals 14 residues. CDR3 in DNA: TGTGCCAGCAGCCAAATTACAGGGAACACTGAAGCTTTCTTT. Translation: CASSQITGNTEAFF.

V usage is TRBV7-2 and J usage is TRBJ2-5; D unresolved. The V gene lost 1 base and the J gene lost 0 bases, with 9 bases spanning the gap. The CDR3 is 15 residues long. CDR1 is SGHTA, CDR2 FQGNSA, per germline. Written as DNA, the CDR3 is TGTGCCAGCAGCTTAGTTTGGAGAAACCAAGAGACCCAGTACTTC. Protein: CASSLVWRNQETQYF.

This chain connects TRBV6-4 to TRBJ1-4, with D unclear. The CDR3 has 17 amino acids. The germline CDR1 and CDR2 sequences are MRHNA and SNTAGT. V was clipped by 7 bases and J by 7 bases, with 25 bases between them. The CDR3 loop is CASKVGCGCEVGEKLFF. The CDR3 region has the DNA TGTGCCAGCAAGGTTGGATGTGGGTGTGAGGTAGGTGAAAAACTGTTTTTT.

As to this clone: Relative to the germline gene, one junction end is altered; a read error may explain this. This chain uses TRBV7-7 with TRBJ2-5; D possibly matches TRBD1 or TRBD2 (5 bases each). Germline V gives CDR1 SSHAT, CDR2 FNYEAQ (reference sequence). The CDR3 contains 14 residues. CDR3 bases: TGTGCTAGCAGCTTAGAGGGGCCCCAAGAGACCCAGTACTTC. Translated, it gives CASSLEGPQETQYF.

The V call is TRBV6-5, the J call TRBJ1-1; TRBD1 matches 7 bases. Per germline, CDR1 MNHEY and CDR2 SVGAGI. V shed 8 bases, J shed 3 bases, and the junction held 3 bases outside the gene matches. The CDR3 is 12 residues long. The CDR3 protein is CASHRGDTEAFF. Written as DNA, the CDR3 is TGTGCCAGCCACAGGGGTGACACTGAAGCTTTCTTT.

V usage is TRBV7-6 and J usage is TRBJ1-1; D unclear. The CDR3 has 13 residues. V lost 9 bases, J lost 1 base, and 12 bases lay in between. CDR1 SGHVS and CDR2 FNYEAQ come from the germline V gene. CDR3 coding DNA: TGTGCCAGTAGGCAGAGAGGGAACACTGAAGCTTTCTTT. Translating it yields CASRQRGNTEAFF.

CDR3 sequence (DNA): TGTGCCAGCAGTAGATACGAGCAGTACTTC. Its protein product is CASSRYEQYF. V usage is TRBV6-5 and J usage is TRBJ2-7; D call uncertain. Trimming pared 5 bases from V and 4 bases from J, leaving 3 bases between. CDR1 is MNHEY, CDR2 SVGAGI, per germline. This CDR3 region has 10 residues.

Points on this clone: Other DNA variants within this sample encode the same CDR3. J is TRBJ2-2 and V is TRBV24-1; no definite D call. The CDR3 is made up of 12 amino acids. CDR1 is KGHDR and CDR2 is SFDVKD in the germline V gene. Trimming removed 4 bases from V and 6 bases from J, with 5 bases in between. The chain's CDR3 is CATSESSGELFF. Written as DNA, the CDR3 is TGTGCCACCAGTGAGAGCTCCGGGGAGCTGTTTTTT.

J is TRBJ2-1 and V is TRBV7-2; TRBD1 matches 11 bases. The germline CDR1 and CDR2 sequences are SGHTA and FQGNSA. This CDR3 has 18 amino acids. The V gene end was trimmed by 0 bases and the J gene end by 7 bases; junction bases not matched to a gene: 11. The CDR3 coding sequence is TGTGCCAGCAGCTTAGCGCTCAGGGACAGGGGGTATTGGAATGAGCAGTTCTTC. Translating gives CASSLALRDRGYWNEQFF.

On this clone: The identical CDR3 is also encoded by other nucleotide sequences in the sample. The genes are TRBV11-1 and TRBJ1-1, with D unclear. The CDR3 has 12 amino acids. CDR1 is SGHAT and CDR2 is FQDESV in the germline V gene (reference sequence). V gave up 3 bases and J gave up 1 base, with 3 bases separating them. CDR3 amino acids: CASSFRNTEAFF. Written as DNA, the CDR3 is TGTGCCAGCAGCTTCAGGAACACTGAAGCTTTCTTT.

The J gene is TRBJ1-3, the V gene TRBV7-9; possible D gene TRBD1, 6 bases. Trimming pared 4 bases from V and 4 bases from J, leaving 17 bases between. CDR3 length: 16 amino acids. The germline CDR1 and CDR2 sequences are SEHNR and FQNEAQ (reference sequence). The CDR3 spells CASSWPGAPGGNTIYF. The CDR3 bases are TGTGCCAGCAGCTGGCCAGGGGCCCCGGGCGGAAACACCATATATTTT.

The chain has TRBV19 and TRBJ1-1; a possible D gene is TRBD1 (5 bases). This CDR3 has 14 residues. Per germline, CDR1 LNHDA and CDR2 SQIVND (reference sequence). V lost 3 bases and J lost 1, with 9 bases in between. The CDR3 loop is CASSIPGRNTEAFF. In nucleotides, the CDR3 is TGTGCCAGTAGTATCCCAGGGAGGAACACTGAAGCTTTCTTT.

This clone was observed many times. This chain links TRBV7-3 with TRBJ1-1; possible D gene TRBD1, 5 bases. The CDR3 sequence is 16 residues long. V was cut by 2 bases and J by 0 bases, with 13 bases left in between. The germline V gene encodes CDR1 SGHTA and CDR2 FQGTGA. This CDR3 is CASSLLPTEMNTEAFF. The CDR3 nucleotides read TGTGCCAGCAGCTTACTCCCGACAGAGATGAACACTGAAGCTTTCTTT.

This clone is a singleton in its sample. This chain joins TRBV3-1 (or the pseudogene TRBV3-2) and TRBJ1-3; 7 nucleotides align to TRBD1. CDR1 and CDR2 from the germline V gene are LGHDT and YNNKEL (reference sequence). After removal of 4 bases from V and 4 bases from J, the junction contained 10 bases not matched to a gene. The CDR3 consists of 16 residues. This CDR3 reads CASSLARDRGGNTIYF. The DNA for the CDR3 is TGTGCCAGCAGCCTCGCTCGGGACAGAGGGGGAAACACCATATATTTT.

The sample holds a few counts of this clone. This chain uses TRBV5-1 with TRBJ1-2; the match to TRBD1 covers 7 bases. Per the germline V gene, CDR1 is SGHRS and CDR2 is YFSETQ. The CDR3 has 16 residues. Trimming at V came to 0 bases and at J to 4 bases, leaving 9 bases not matched to a gene. CDR3 region: CASSLEYRGSGYGYTF. CDR3 nucleotide sequence: TGCGCCAGCAGCTTGGAGTACAGGGGATCGGGCTATGGCTACACCTTC. Filled out from reference TRBV5-1 and TRBJ1-2, the complete variable domain reads KAGVTQTPRYLIKTRGQQVTLSCSPISGHRSVSWYQQTPGQGLQFLFEYFSETQRNKGNFPGRFSGRQFSNSRSEMNVSTLELGDSALYLCASSLEYRGSGYGYTFGSGTRLTVV.

The chain uses TRBV25-1 and TRBJ1-1; no clear D. Trimming stripped 4 bases from V and 5 bases from J, with 11 bases between. CDR1 is MGHDK and CDR2 is SYGVNS in the germline V gene. This CDR3 region has 13 residues. The DNA of the CDR3 is TGTGCCAGCAGTGGTGCGGGAAGGACTGAAGCTTTCTTT. Translating gives CASSGAGRTEAFF. Full variable domain (remainder filled in from reference TRBV25-1 and TRBJ1-1): EADIYQTPRYLVIGTGKKITLECSQTMGHDKMYWYQQDPGMELHLIHYSYGVNSTEKGDLSSESTVSRIRTEHFPLTLESARPSHTSQYLCASSGAGRTEAFFGQGTRLTVV.

The chain couples TRBV2 to TRBJ2-3; no firm D call. Trimming took off 9 bases at V and 2 bases at J, with 15 bases between the two ends. Germline values: CDR1 SNHLY, CDR2 FYNNEI. The CDR3 has 14 amino acids. CDR3 residues: CASKSDTDTDTQYF. In DNA, the CDR3 is TGTGCCAGTAAGAGCGACACTGACACAGATACGCAGTATTTT.

The rearrangement joins TRBV4-1 to TRBJ2-7; D call uncertain. The germline gives CDR1 MGHRA, CDR2 YSYEKL. Between the trimmed V and J ends, which lost 1 base and 0 bases, there was a span of 4 bases. The CDR3 has 13 amino acids. This CDR3 reads CASSQGVSYEQYF. Written as DNA, the CDR3 is TGCGCCAGCAGCCAAGGGGTCTCCTACGAGCAGTACTTC.

The V and J genes are TRBV6-5 and TRBJ1-5; no reliable D call. Germline CDR1 and CDR2: MNHEY and SVGAGI. Trimming pared 6 bases from V and 2 bases from J, leaving 8 bases between. This CDR3 comprises 13 residues. In DNA form, the CDR3 reads TGTGCCAGCAGAAAGAGCCGCAATCAGCCCCAGCATTTT. Translated: CASRKSRNQPQHF.

The chain links TRBV7-2 to TRBJ2-7; D not certain. In germline, CDR1 is SGHTA, CDR2 FQGNSA. V lost 1 base, J lost 1 base, and 8 bases lay in between. The CDR3 totals 14 residues. CDR3 residues: CASSLGGLSYEQYF. The CDR3 bases are TGTGCCAGCAGCTTAGGAGGCTTGTCCTACGAGCAGTACTTC.

V gene TRBV10-3 combines with J gene TRBJ2-7; 8 bases line up with TRBD1. Unmatched junction bases numbered 0, after V lost 4 bases and J lost 4 bases. Germline assignment: CDR1 ENHRY and CDR2 SYGVKD. The CDR3 has 12 amino acids. CDR3 sequence: CAISGQGYEQYF. CDR3 DNA sequence: TGTGCCATCAGTGGACAGGGGTACGAGCAGTACTTC.

V and J are TRBV5-5 and TRBJ2-3; D gene unclear. The CDR3 has 14 residues. Germline CDR1 is SGHKS and CDR2 is YYEKEE (reference sequence). Trimming cost V 0 bases and J 1 base, with 6 bases left between them. CDR3 bases: TGTGCCAGCAGCTTGGGGAGTGGCACAGATACGCAGTATTTT. It translates to CASSLGSGTDTQYF.

The chain uses TRBV9 and TRBJ1-2, with 8 bases that match TRBD1. With V trimmed by 3 bases and J by 7 bases, 20 bases remained unmatched. This CDR3 has 18 amino acids. Germline values: CDR1 SGDLS, CDR2 YYNGEE. The CDR3 sequence: CASSATRGQAPYRGGYTF. Written as DNA, the CDR3 is TGTGCCAGCAGCGCAACCCGGGGACAGGCCCCCTACAGGGGTGGCTACACCTTC.

In this sample, this clone turned up once. The V gene is TRBV27, the J gene TRBJ2-3; 8 nucleotides align to TRBD1. CDR3 size: 13 residues. The germline CDR1 and CDR2 sequences are MNHEY and SMNVEV (reference sequence). V was pared by 3 bases and J by 9 bases, with 5 bases of the junction left unmatched. CDR3 coding DNA: TGTGCCAGCAGTTTGACAACAGGGGGGACGCAGTATTTT. Translating it yields CASSLTTGGTQYF.